Below are 16 T cell receptor beta chains sequenced from a single sample in a study of blood T cell repertoires in COVID-19. Assay: immunoSEQ multiplex PCR; the TCRdb copy retains only in-frame clones and omits some. The sample shows 150,000 to 200,000 clones, roughly nine tenths of them seen only once. Sequencing input: peripheral blood. All receptors derive from a man aged 65 to 85 with acute or convalescent COVID-19.

This chain uses TRBV7-9 with TRBJ2-5; TRBD1 is a possible D gene (6 bases). V lost 4 bases, J lost 0 bases, and 6 bases lay in between. The CDR3 has 13 residues. CDR1 and CDR2 from the germline V gene are SEHNR and FQNEAQ (reference sequence). The CDR3 DNA reads as TGTGCCAGCAGCTGGGACAACCAAGAGACCCAGTACTTC. Translating gives CASSWDNQETQYF.

This clone was counted once. At the DNA level, this CDR3 is encoded by other sequences in the same sample as well. The rearrangement links TRBV9 to TRBJ2-1, with 8 bases that match TRBD2. In germline, CDR1 is SGDLS, CDR2 YYNGEE. V shed 2 bases and J 4 bases; nucleotides not matched to a gene: 5. The CDR3 has 15 amino acids. Here the CDR3 DNA reads TGTGCCAGCAGCGTCGGGGGCGGGAGGTACAATGAGCAGTTCTTC. This translates into CASSVGGGRYNEQFF.

On this clone: Its ends do not fully match the called genes, so a read error is possible. V is TRBV19 and J is TRBJ2-5; D possibly corresponds to TRBD1 (7 bases). Germline-derived CDR1 and CDR2 are LNHDA and SQIVND (reference sequence). This CDR3 is built from 13 residues. For the CDR3, the DNA is TGTGCCTGTGGCGAGCAGGGGGGAGAGGCCCAGTACTTC. Amino acid sequence: CACGEQGGEAQYF.

V is TRBV11-1 and J is TRBJ1-2, with a possible D match to TRBD1 (6 bases). In germline, CDR1 is SGHAT, CDR2 FQDESV (reference sequence). V lost 5 bases and J 5 bases, leaving 15 bases between the germline ends. The CDR3 is 14 residues long. CDR3 loop: CASSQGWGEYGYTF. The DNA of the CDR3 is TGTGCCAGCAGCCAGGGGTGGGGCGAGTATGGCTACACCTTC.

This clone was counted a single time. This chain uses TRBV7-9 with TRBJ2-7; possible D gene TRBD2, 7 bases. CDR1 is SEHNR and CDR2 is FQNEAQ in the germline V gene (reference sequence). Between the trimmed V and J ends, which lost 9 bases and 7 bases, there was a span of 28 bases. This CDR3 region has 16 residues. The CDR3 nucleotides read TGTGCCAGACTGACTTTGGCCTCGGGGGGCCCACGGGAGCAGTACTTC. This translates into CARLTLASGGPREQYF. Based on the CDR3 plus reference TRBV7-9 and TRBJ2-7, the full variable domain is DTGVSQNPRHKITKRGQNVTFRCDPISEHNRLYWYRQTLGQGPEFLTYFQNEAQLEKSRLLSDRFSAERPKGSFSTLEIQRTEQGDSAMYLCARLTLASGGPREQYFGPGTRLTVT.

The V call is TRBV27, the J call TRBJ2-3, with 7 bases aligning to TRBD2. CDR3 length equals 16 residues. In germline, CDR1 is MNHEY, CDR2 SMNVEV (reference sequence). V dropped 3 bases and J dropped 4; count of bases not matched to a gene: 10. Here the CDR3 reads CASSFGTNRHADTQYF. The CDR3 DNA is TGTGCCAGCAGTTTTGGGACTAACAGGCATGCAGATACGCAGTATTTT.

V and J are TRBV5-4 and TRBJ2-7, with 10 bases aligning to TRBD1. This CDR3 spans 14 amino acids. V dropped 4 bases and J dropped 7; count of bases not matched to a gene: 8. The germline gives CDR1 SGHNT, CDR2 YYREEE (reference sequence). The CDR3 is CASSASTGGAEQYF. As DNA, the CDR3 is TGTGCCAGCAGCGCCTCGACAGGGGGCGCTGAGCAGTACTTC.

The chain links TRBV5-1 to TRBJ2-1, with TRBD2 matching 7 bases. This CDR3 has 16 amino acids. Germline trimming cut 6 bases from V and 5 bases from J; bases unmatched to any gene: 14. The germline CDR1 and CDR2 sequences are SGHRS and YFSETQ. The CDR3 loop reads CASTEGGGGLHNEQFF. CDR3 nucleotides: TGCGCCAGCACCGAAGGTGGGGGAGGGCTCCACAATGAGCAGTTCTTC. The variable domain in full, with the rest retrieved from reference TRBV5-1 and TRBJ2-1, is KAGVTQTPRYLIKTRGQQVTLSCSPISGHRSVSWYQQTPGQGLQFLFEYFSETQRNKGNFPGRFSGRQFSNSRSEMNVSTLELGDSALYLCASTEGGGGLHNEQFFGPGTRLTVL.

This clone appeared once. This rearrangement joins TRBV9 to TRBJ2-3; 7 nucleotides agree with TRBD2. Germline lookup yields CDR1 SGDLS and CDR2 YYNGEE. Trimming removed 7 bases from V and 3 bases from J; junction bases left unmatched: 2. The CDR3 totals 12 residues. The CDR3 bases are TGTGCCAGCTCTAGCGGAACAGATACGCAGTATTTT. It specifies CASSSGTDTQYF.

This chain connects TRBV7-9 to TRBJ1-6; 11 bases match TRBD1. Losses at the gene ends were 0 bases for V and 8 bases for J; bases not matched to a gene: 0. There are 15 residues in the CDR3. Germline loops: CDR1 SEHNR, CDR2 FQNEAQ (reference sequence). The CDR3 region is CASSLAGQGDSPLHF. CDR3 coding DNA: TGTGCCAGCAGCTTAGCGGGACAGGGGGATTCACCCCTCCACTTT.

The genes are TRBV4-2 and TRBJ2-7; 10 bases map to TRBD2. The CDR3 has 15 amino acids. The V and J ends lost 1 base and 6 bases, in that order; junction bases with no gene match: 6. From germline, CDR1 is LGHNA and CDR2 YNFKEQ. This chain's CDR3 is CASSQGQAGGREQYF. CDR3 DNA sequence: TGTGCCAGCAGCCAAGGACAAGCGGGGGGGCGCGAGCAGTACTTC.

The V and J genes are TRBV30 and TRBJ1-5, with TRBD1 matching 10 bases. Germline CDR1 GTSNPN, CDR2 SVGIG (reference sequence). This CDR3 region has 14 residues. V lost 3 bases to trimming and J lost 7 bases; unmatched junction nucleotides: 6. This CDR3 is CAWSADRGGQPQHF. In nucleotides, the CDR3 is TGTGCCTGGAGCGCGGACAGGGGGGGCCAGCCCCAGCATTTT.

CDR3 in DNA: TGTGCCAGCAGTTGGACAGGGGGCCCCCAAGCTTTCTTT. Translated, it gives CASSWTGGPQAFF. V gene TRBV28 combines with J gene TRBJ1-1; 11 bases align to TRBD1. V lost 4 bases, J lost 9 bases, and 4 bases stayed unmatched. CDR3 size: 13 residues. CDR1 is MDHEN, CDR2 SYDVKM, per germline.

This chain links TRBV28 with TRBJ2-2, with D unresolved. The V gene lost 6 bases and the J gene lost 1 base, with 6 bases spanning the gap. Germline CDR1 and CDR2: MDHEN and SYDVKM. The CDR3 runs 13 residues. As DNA, the CDR3 is TGTGCCAGCAGCATCAGGAACACCGGGGAGCTGTTTTTT. Protein sequence: CASSIRNTGELFF.

This chain connects TRBV7-9 to TRBJ2-3; 7 bases match TRBD2. The CDR3 contains 13 residues. Looked up from germline, CDR1 is SEHNR and CDR2 is FQNEAQ (reference sequence). Trimming took 5 bases from V and 6 from J; bases not matched to a gene: 5. The CDR3 protein is CASSLSAGDTQYF. The CDR3 nucleotides are TGTGCCAGCAGCCTCTCAGCGGGGGATACGCAGTATTTT.

The genes are TRBV24-1 and TRBJ2-7, with 8 bases fitting TRBD1. After removal of 8 bases from V and 6 bases from J, the junction contained 11 bases not matched to a gene. The CDR3 extends over 14 amino acids. Germline CDR1 and CDR2: KGHDR and SFDVKD. The CDR3 DNA sequence: TGTGCCACCATCCTTTCCGGGACAGGTATCGAGCAGTACTTC. Amino acid sequence: CATILSGTGIEQYF.